This T cell receptor (beta chain) came from a study of T cell responses to AZD1222 COVID-19 vaccine. Overall study findings and caveats: After two AZD1222 doses, spike-specific TCR breadth and depth rose versus day 0. Variant regions that are unmutated are reportedly the target of nearly half of spike-specific TCRs. White British people made up most donors, females outnumbered males, and clonal diversity was possibly underestimated. Across the whole spike, CD4 TCRs peaked at regions 160-218 and 743-854.

In regard to this clone: Its antigen is not identified.

The germline V and J ends were trimmed by 4 bases and 4 bases, with 14 bases remaining between them. The CDR3 is 14 residues long. CDR1 and CDR2 from the germline V gene are SGHDT and YYEEEE. Only in-frame clones appear in the TCRdb table, and some are missing; sequencing was by immunoSEQ multiplex PCR. The sample includes 80,000 to 100,000 clones, around nine tenths of them seen just once. The receptor was isolated from an adult who received the AZD1222 COVID-19 vaccine. The source material was peripheral blood, sampled 28 days after the second AZD1222 dose. The rearrangement links TRBV5-6 to TRBJ1-2; D is unresolved. In DNA form, the CDR3 reads TGTGCCAGCAGCGAAACGCAGAGACGCTATGGCTACACCTTC. Protein: CASSETQRRYGYTF.